The rows below give T cell receptor beta chains drawn from one sample of a study of shared clonotypes between healthy human individuals. Sequenced by immunoSEQ multiplex PCR; TCRdb stores in-frame clones only, minus some. The data hold roughly 2,300,000 clones, with around 93% observed a single time. Sample: naive CD4+ T cells from PBMCs. All receptors derive from a young man in good health. Some clones in this sample may be carry-over from other donors' samples. CDR3s include the opening cysteine and the closing phenylalanine or tryptophan. A D gene is named only where the DNA matches it firmly. A clone size is listed for some rows: how often the clone was seen (once, few, many), or a class if it is expanded.

j_call: TRBJ2-7
v_call: TRBV14
clone_size: -
d_call: -
cdr3_nt: TGTGCCAGCAGCCAAGATCGCTCCCAGGGAGGCCAGTACTTC
cdr3_aa: CASSQDRSQGGQYF

j_call: TRBJ2-3
v_call: TRBV30
clone_size: -
d_call: -
cdr3_nt: TGTGCCTGGAGCCGACAGGATCCTAGCACAGATACGCAGTATTTT
cdr3_aa: CAWSRQDPSTDTQYF

j_call: TRBJ1-3
v_call: TRBV7-2
clone_size: -
d_call: -
cdr3_nt: TGTGCCAGCAGCTTGCGGGGGCGGGACACCATATATTTT
cdr3_aa: CASSLRGRDTIYF

j_call: TRBJ2-3
v_call: TRBV4-1
clone_size: -
d_call: TRBD2
cdr3_nt: TGCGCCAGCAGCCCGAGCGGGGTTACCACAGATACGCAGTATTTT
cdr3_aa: CASSPSGVTTDTQYF

j_call: TRBJ2-1
v_call: TRBV5-3
clone_size: -
d_call: TRBD2
cdr3_nt: TGTGCCAGAAGGACCACGGGGGGACTAGCGGACAATGAGCAGTTCTTC
cdr3_aa: CARRTTGGLADNEQFF

j_call: TRBJ2-7
v_call: TRBV7-3
clone_size: -
d_call: -
cdr3_nt: TGTGCCAGCAGCCCCAGCCCCCTGCGGGAACCGGACGAGCAGTACTTC
cdr3_aa: CASSPSPLREPDEQYF

j_call: TRBJ1-1
v_call: TRBV18
clone_size: -
d_call: -
cdr3_nt: TGTGCCAGCTCACCACAGGTGAACACTGAAGCTTTCTTT
cdr3_aa: CASSPQVNTEAFF

j_call: TRBJ2-4
v_call: TRBV5-8
clone_size: once
d_call: TRBD1
cdr3_nt: TGTGCCAGCAGCGGGGATGGGGACAGCTTCCGAGGGAACATTCAGTACTTC
cdr3_aa: CASSGDGDSFRGNIQYF

j_call: TRBJ1-1
v_call: TRBV28
clone_size: once
d_call: -
cdr3_nt: TGTGCCAGCGGGGCTTACAACACTGAAGCTTTCTTT
cdr3_aa: CASGAYNTEAFF

j_call: TRBJ2-1
v_call: TRBV9
clone_size: -
d_call: TRBD2
cdr3_nt: TGTGCCAGCAGCTTTAGCGGGAGCACCTACAATGAGCAGTTCTTC
cdr3_aa: CASSFSGSTYNEQFF

j_call: TRBJ2-5
v_call: TRBV29-1
clone_size: -
d_call: TRBD2
cdr3_nt: TGCAGCGCGAAAGAGACGGGTAGCGGGCAAGAGACCCAGTACTTC
cdr3_aa: CSAKETGSGQETQYF

j_call: TRBJ2-7
v_call: TRBV2
clone_size: -
d_call: TRBD1
cdr3_nt: TGTGCCAGCAGGGGGGACAGACACTACGAGCAGTACTTC
cdr3_aa: CASRGDRHYEQYF

j_call: TRBJ2-2
v_call: TRBV9
clone_size: few
d_call: TRBD2
cdr3_nt: TGTGCCAGCAGCGTGCAAGCGGGAGTATATACCGGGGAGCTGTTTTTT
cdr3_aa: CASSVQAGVYTGELFF

j_call: TRBJ1-1
v_call: TRBV7-9
clone_size: -
d_call: -
cdr3_nt: TGTGCCAGCAGCTTACCCAGGGGCAGGGGAGGTGTTAGGTTGGGTGAAGCTTTCTTT
cdr3_aa: CASSLPRGRGGVRLGEAFF

j_call: TRBJ2-1
v_call: TRBV6-6
clone_size: -
d_call: TRBD1
cdr3_nt: TGTGCCAGCAGTGCGACAGGGCCGAATGAGCAGTTCTTC
cdr3_aa: CASSATGPNEQFF

j_call: TRBJ2-3
v_call: TRBV18
clone_size: once
d_call: TRBD2
cdr3_nt: TGTGCCAGCTCACCACTTGCTAGCGGGAGAGCAGATACGCAGTATTTT
cdr3_aa: CASSPLASGRADTQYF

j_call: TRBJ2-1
v_call: TRBV6-6
clone_size: -
d_call: -
cdr3_nt: TGTGCCAGCAGTTACTCGACGCTAGCGTACAATGAGCAGTTCTTC
cdr3_aa: CASSYSTLAYNEQFF